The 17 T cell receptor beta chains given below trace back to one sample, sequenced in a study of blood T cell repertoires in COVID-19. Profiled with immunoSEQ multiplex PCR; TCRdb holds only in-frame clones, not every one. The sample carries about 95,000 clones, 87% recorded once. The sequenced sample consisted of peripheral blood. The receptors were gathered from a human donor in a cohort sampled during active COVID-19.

The CDR3 DNA sequence: TGCGCCAGCAGCTTGGGGGGCCTCTCCTACAATGAGCAGTTCTTC. The encoded protein is CASSLGGLSYNEQFF. The chain recombines TRBV5-1 with TRBJ2-1, with D possibly TRBD1 on 5 matching bases. The V gene lost 0 bases and the J gene lost 0 bases, with 7 bases spanning the gap. There are 15 residues in the CDR3. Germline V lookup: CDR1 SGHRS, CDR2 YFSETQ.

The CDR3 sequence is CSVMVSGGGTEAFF. The CDR3 region has the DNA TGCAGCGTTATGGTATCCGGTGGGGGGACTGAAGCTTTCTTT. The chain recombines TRBV29-1 with TRBJ1-1; TRBD1 might be the D (5 bases). CDR1 is SQVTM and CDR2 is ANQGSEA in the germline V gene. This CDR3 has 14 residues. Trimming removed 5 bases at V and 5 bases at J, with 18 bases between.

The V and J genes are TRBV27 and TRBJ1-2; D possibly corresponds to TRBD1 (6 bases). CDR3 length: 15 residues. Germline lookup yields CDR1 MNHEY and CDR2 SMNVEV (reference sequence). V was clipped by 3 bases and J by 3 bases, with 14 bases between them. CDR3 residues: CASSFLRAGDYGYTF. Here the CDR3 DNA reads TGTGCCAGCAGTTTTTTAAGGGCAGGGGACTATGGCTACACCTTC.

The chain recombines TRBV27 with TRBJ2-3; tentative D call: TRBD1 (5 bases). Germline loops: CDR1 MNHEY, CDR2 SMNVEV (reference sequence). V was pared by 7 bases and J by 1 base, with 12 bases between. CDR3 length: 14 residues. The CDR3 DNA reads TGTGCCAGCACGCCCTTACAGGGCACAGATACGCAGTATTTT. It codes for CASTPLQGTDTQYF.

The CDR3 sequence: CASSQYRESSYTF. The CDR3 DNA sequence: TGTGCCAGCAGCCAATACAGGGAGTCTTCCTACACCTTC. The chain uses TRBV3-1 (or the pseudogene TRBV3-2) and TRBJ1-2; weak D call: TRBD1 (6 bases). This CDR3 comprises 13 residues. Germline lookup yields CDR1 LGHDT and CDR2 YNNKEL (reference sequence). Deletions cut 2 bases from V and 10 bases from J, with 14 bases between.

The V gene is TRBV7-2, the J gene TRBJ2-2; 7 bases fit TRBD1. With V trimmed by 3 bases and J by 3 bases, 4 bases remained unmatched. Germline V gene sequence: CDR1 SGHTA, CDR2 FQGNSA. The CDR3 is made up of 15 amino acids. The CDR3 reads CASSFRQGDTGELFF. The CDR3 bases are TGTGCCAGCAGCTTTAGGCAGGGGGACACCGGGGAGCTGTTTTTT.

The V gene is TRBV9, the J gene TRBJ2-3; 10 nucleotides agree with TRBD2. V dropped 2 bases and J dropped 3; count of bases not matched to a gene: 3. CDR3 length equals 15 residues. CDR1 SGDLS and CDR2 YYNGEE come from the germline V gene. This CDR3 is CASSVGAGGTDTQYF. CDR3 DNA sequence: TGTGCCAGCAGCGTTGGAGCGGGGGGGACAGATACGCAGTATTTT.

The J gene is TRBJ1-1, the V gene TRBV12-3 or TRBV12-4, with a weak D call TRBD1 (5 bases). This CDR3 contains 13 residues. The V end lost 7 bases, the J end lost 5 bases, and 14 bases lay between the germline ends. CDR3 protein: CASNGGGRTEAFF. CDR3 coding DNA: TGTGCCAGCAACGGGGGAGGGAGGACTGAAGCTTTCTTT.

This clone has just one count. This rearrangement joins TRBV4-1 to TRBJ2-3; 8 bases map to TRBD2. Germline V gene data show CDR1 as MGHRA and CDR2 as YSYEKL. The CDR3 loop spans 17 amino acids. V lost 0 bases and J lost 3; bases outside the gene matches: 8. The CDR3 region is CASSQEGTRAATDTQYF. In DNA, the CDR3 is TGCGCCAGCAGCCAAGAAGGGACTAGGGCAGCGACAGATACGCAGTATTTT.

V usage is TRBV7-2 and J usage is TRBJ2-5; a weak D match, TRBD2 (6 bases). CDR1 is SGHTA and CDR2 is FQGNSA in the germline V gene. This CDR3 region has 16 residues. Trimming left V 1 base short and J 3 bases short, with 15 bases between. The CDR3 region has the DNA TGTGCCAGCAGCTTAGTTAGTGGGGGGAGCAAAGAGACCCAGTACTTC. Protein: CASSLVSGGSKETQYF.

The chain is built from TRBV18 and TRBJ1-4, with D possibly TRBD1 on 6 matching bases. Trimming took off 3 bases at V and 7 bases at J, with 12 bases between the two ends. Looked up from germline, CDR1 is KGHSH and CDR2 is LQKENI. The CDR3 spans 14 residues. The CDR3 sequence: CASSPAGVFEKLFF. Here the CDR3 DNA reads TGTGCCAGCTCACCGGCAGGGGTTTTTGAAAAACTGTTTTTT.

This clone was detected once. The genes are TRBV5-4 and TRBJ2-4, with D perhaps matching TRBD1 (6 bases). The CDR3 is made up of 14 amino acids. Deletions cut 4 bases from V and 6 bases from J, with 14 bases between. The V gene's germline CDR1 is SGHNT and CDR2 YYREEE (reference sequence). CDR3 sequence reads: CASSPGQGGNIQYF. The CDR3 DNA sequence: TGTGCCAGCAGCCCCGGGCAAGGGGGAAACATTCAGTACTTC.

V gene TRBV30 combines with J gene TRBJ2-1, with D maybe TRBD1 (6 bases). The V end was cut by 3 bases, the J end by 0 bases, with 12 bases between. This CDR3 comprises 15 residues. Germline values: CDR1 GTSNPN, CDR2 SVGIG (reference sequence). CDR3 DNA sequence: TGTGCCTGGAGACCCACAGGGAGCTCCTACAATGAGCAGTTCTTC. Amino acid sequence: CAWRPTGSSYNEQFF.

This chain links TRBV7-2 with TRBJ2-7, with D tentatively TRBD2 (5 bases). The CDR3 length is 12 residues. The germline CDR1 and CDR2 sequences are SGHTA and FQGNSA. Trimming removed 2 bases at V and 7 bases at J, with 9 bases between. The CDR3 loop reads CASSLRAEEQYF. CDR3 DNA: TGTGCCAGCAGCTTAAGAGCGGAAGAGCAGTACTTC.

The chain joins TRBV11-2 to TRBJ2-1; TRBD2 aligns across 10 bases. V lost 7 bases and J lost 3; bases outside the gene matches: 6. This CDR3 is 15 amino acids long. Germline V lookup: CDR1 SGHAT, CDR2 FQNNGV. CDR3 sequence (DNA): TGTGCCAGCACCCTGGGACTAGCGAACTACAATGAGCAGTTCTTC. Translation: CASTLGLANYNEQFF. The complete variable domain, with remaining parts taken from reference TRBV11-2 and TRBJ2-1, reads EAGVAQSPRYKIIEKRQSVAFWCNPISGHATLYWYQQILGQGPKLLIQFQNNGVVDDSQLPKDRFSAERLKGVDSTLKIQPAKLEDSAVYLCASTLGLANYNEQFFGPGTRLTVL.

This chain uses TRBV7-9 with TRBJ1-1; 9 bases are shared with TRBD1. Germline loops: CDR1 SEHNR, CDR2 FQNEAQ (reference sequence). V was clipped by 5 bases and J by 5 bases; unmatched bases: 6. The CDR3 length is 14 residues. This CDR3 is CASSPTGGRTEAFF. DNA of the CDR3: TGTGCCAGCAGCCCGACAGGGGGAAGGACTGAAGCTTTCTTT.

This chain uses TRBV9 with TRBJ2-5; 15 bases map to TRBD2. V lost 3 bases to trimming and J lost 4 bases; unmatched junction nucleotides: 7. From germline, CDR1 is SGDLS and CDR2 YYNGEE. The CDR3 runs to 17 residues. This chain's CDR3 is CASSAGTSGGIRETQYF. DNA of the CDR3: TGTGCCAGCAGCGCAGGGACTAGCGGGGGGATTAGAGAGACCCAGTACTTC.